The clone carrying this TCR beta chain was detected ten times or more. The target antigen is unknown. This specimen comes from a study of CD8 T cells in ankylosing spondylitis. Study outcomes and limitations: Disease-linked clones proved CD8+ and comparatively uncommon in peripheral blood. Reactive arthritis synovial fluid and blood were previously reported to contain some motif variants. Significantly higher representation of disease-linked clones was reported for matched ankylosing spondylitis synovial fluid.

The CDR3 is 13 residues long. V was cut by 2 bases and J by 5 bases, with 7 bases left in between. Libraries for TCR beta were made by quantitative 5'-RACE with molecular barcodes. TCRdb re-analysed the 5' RACE reads in MiXCR, keeping a single row per CDR3 protein. The sample lists some 150,000 distinct CDR3 sequences, roughly an eighth seen once, with around 4.3% in the top ten. The receptor's source is a female donor with ankylosing spondylitis or in good health (not recorded which). The specimen sequenced was blood, either unsorted or a sorted T cell fraction (not recorded which). The genes are TRBV12-3 or TRBV12-4 and TRBJ1-5; no clear D. CDR3 nucleotides: TGTGCCAGCAGTTTATGGGCCTATCAGCCCCAGCATTTT. Its translation is CASSLWAYQPQHF.